The 9 T cell receptor beta chains in this list originate from one sample, sequenced in a study of T cell repertoires in cytomegalovirus infection. Using its own MiXCR run on the reads, TCRdb lists one record per CDR3 protein. The sample consists of about a million distinct CDR3 sequences, around 32% of them appearing once. These receptors are not linked to any known antigen. Sequencing was performed on cultured CD8+ T cells from PBMCs, taken from culture after CMV antigen stimulation. These receptors originate from a human donor in good health (CMV status not recorded). Some clones in this sample may be carry-over from other donors' samples.

The chain is built from TRBV6-6 and TRBJ1-2, with 8 bases fitting TRBD1. Germline CDR1 and CDR2: MNHNY and SVGAGI (reference sequence). CDR3 length equals 15 residues. After removal of 7 bases from V and 1 base from J, the junction contained 8 bases not matched to a gene. Here the CDR3 DNA reads TGTGCCAGCACGCCGGGACAGGCGATTAACTATGGCTACACCTTC. It codes for CASTPGQAINYGYTF.

The gene calls are TRBV19 and TRBJ2-3; D may be TRBD1 (6 bases). The germline gives CDR1 LNHDA, CDR2 SQIVND (reference sequence). CDR3 length: 13 amino acids. The V gene lost 7 bases and the J gene lost 1 base, with 9 bases spanning the gap. Written as DNA, the CDR3 is TGTGCCAGTACTGGGACACGCACAGATACGCAGTATTTT. It codes for CASTGTRTDTQYF.

This clonotype has more than one count but fewer than ten. The rearrangement links TRBV6-1 to TRBJ2-7, with TRBD2 as a possible D gene (6 bases). There are 13 residues in the CDR3. With 5 bases removed from V and 4 bases from J, the gap between germline ends came to 12 bases. Germline CDR1 and CDR2: MNHNS and SASEGT. The CDR3: CASSQKAGYEQYF. Here the CDR3 DNA reads TGTGCCAGCAGTCAGAAAGCGGGTTACGAGCAGTACTTC.

This rearrangement joins TRBV7-2 to TRBJ2-5, with 9 bases aligning to TRBD1. The V and J ends lost 5 bases and 5 bases, in that order; junction bases with no gene match: 9. There are 15 residues in the CDR3. Germline CDR1 reads SGHTA; CDR2 reads FQGNSA. The CDR3 loop reads CASSPWGTGTETQYF. CDR3 nucleotide sequence: TGTGCCAGCAGCCCCTGGGGGACAGGGACGGAGACCCAGTACTTC.

V and J are TRBV24-1 and TRBJ2-1; D is possibly TRBD2 (6 bases). The CDR3 consists of 14 residues. Germline V gene data show CDR1 as KGHDR and CDR2 as SFDVKD. Trimming removed 4 bases from V and 1 base from J, with 7 bases in between. CDR3 protein: CATSEGTSYNEQFF. The CDR3 DNA reads TGTGCCACCAGTGAAGGGACTTCCTACAATGAGCAGTTCTTC.

The sample holds a few counts of this clonotype. The genes are TRBV24-1 and TRBJ2-5, with TRBD2 matching over 12 bases. There are 15 residues in the CDR3. Germline values: CDR1 KGHDR, CDR2 SFDVKD. V was clipped by 4 bases and J by 3 bases; unmatched bases: 2. The CDR3 coding sequence is TGTGCCACCAGTGACCCTAGCGGGGGGGAAGAGACCCAGTACTTC. Translation: CATSDPSGGEETQYF.

This clonotype was seen a handful of times. V usage is TRBV27 and J usage is TRBJ1-1; D not certain. V gave up 8 bases and J gave up 5 bases, with 15 bases separating them. CDR3 length: 13 amino acids. Germline V CDR1 and CDR2: MNHEY, SMNVEV (reference sequence). The DNA of the CDR3 is TGTGCCAGCCCACTCACGACAAGGACTGAAGCTTTCTTT. Protein sequence: CASPLTTRTEAFF.

The chain uses TRBV5-1 and TRBJ2-1, with 9 positions matching TRBD1. The junction had 7 bases not matched to a gene; V was cut back by 6 bases and J by 6 bases. The germline CDR1 and CDR2 sequences are SGHRS and YFSETQ. There are 14 residues in the CDR3. The CDR3 coding sequence is TGCGCCAGCACCCCGGCGGACAGGGGCAATGAGCAGTTCTTC. It yields the protein CASTPADRGNEQFF.

The V and J genes are TRBV7-9 and TRBJ2-2, with 9 bases aligning to TRBD1. Trimming cost V 8 bases and J 4 bases; bases outside gene matches: 5. Germline values: CDR1 SEHNR, CDR2 FQNEAQ (reference sequence). This CDR3 is built from 14 residues. The DNA of the CDR3 is TGTGCCAGCCAGGGACAGGGTCGCACCGGGGAGCTGTTTTTT. Translation: CASQGQGRTGELFF.